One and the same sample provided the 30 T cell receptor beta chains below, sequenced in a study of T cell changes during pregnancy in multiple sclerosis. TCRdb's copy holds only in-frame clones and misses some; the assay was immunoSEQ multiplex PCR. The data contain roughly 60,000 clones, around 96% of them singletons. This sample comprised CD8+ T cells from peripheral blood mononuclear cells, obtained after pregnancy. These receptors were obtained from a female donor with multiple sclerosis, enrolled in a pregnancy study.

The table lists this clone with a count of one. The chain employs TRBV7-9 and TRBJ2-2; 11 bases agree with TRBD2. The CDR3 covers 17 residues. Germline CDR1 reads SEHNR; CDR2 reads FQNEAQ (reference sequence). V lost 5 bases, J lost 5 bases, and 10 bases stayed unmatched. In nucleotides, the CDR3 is TGTGCCAGCAGCGCCCTACTAGCGGGAGAAAGGACCGGGGAGCTGTTTTTT. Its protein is CASSALLAGERTGELFF.

DNA of the CDR3: TGTGCCAGCAGTTTCGGGGGTACGCAGTATTTT. Translating it yields CASSFGGTQYF. The chain has TRBV27 and TRBJ2-3; perhaps TRBD2 as D (6 bases). This CDR3 region has 11 residues. Germline CDR1 MNHEY, CDR2 SMNVEV (reference sequence). Trimming stripped 3 bases from V and 8 bases from J, with 6 bases between.

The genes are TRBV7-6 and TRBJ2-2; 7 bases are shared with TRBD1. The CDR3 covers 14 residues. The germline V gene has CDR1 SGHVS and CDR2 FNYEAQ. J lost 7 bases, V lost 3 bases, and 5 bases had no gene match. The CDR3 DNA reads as TGTGCCAGCAGCTTGGTAACAGGGGACGGGGAGCTGTTTTTT. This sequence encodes CASSLVTGDGELFF.

The CDR3 DNA is TGTGCCAGCAGTTTATCCACAGGGATCGTGCAGTTCTTC. Translation gives CASSLSTGIVQFF. V is TRBV27 and J is TRBJ2-1; tentative D call: TRBD1 (6 bases). Per the germline V gene, CDR1 is MNHEY and CDR2 is SMNVEV (reference sequence). The ends were cut back, 0 bases at V and 12 bases at J, with 12 bases in the middle. CDR3 length equals 13 residues.

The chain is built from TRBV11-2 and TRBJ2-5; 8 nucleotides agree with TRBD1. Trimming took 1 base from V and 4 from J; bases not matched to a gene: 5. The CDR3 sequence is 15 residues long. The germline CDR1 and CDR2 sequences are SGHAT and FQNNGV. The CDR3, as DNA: TGTGCCAGCAGCTTAGGGACAGGGTCTACAGAGACCCAGTACTTC. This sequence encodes CASSLGTGSTETQYF.

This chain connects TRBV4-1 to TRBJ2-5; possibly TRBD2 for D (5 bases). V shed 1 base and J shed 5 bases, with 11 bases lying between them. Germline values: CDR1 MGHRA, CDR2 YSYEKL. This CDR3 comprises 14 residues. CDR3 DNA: TGCGCCAGCAGCCAAGTACTAGACGGGGAGACCCAGTACTTC. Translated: CASSQVLDGETQYF.

The CDR3 loop reads CASSSLQASVEETQYF. The CDR3 coding sequence is TGTGCCAGCAGTTCACTTCAGGCTAGCGTGGAAGAGACCCAGTACTTC. The chain joins TRBV28 to TRBJ2-5; a weak D match, TRBD2 (6 bases). This CDR3 contains 16 residues. Germline assignment: CDR1 MDHEN and CDR2 SYDVKM. The V gene lost 4 bases and the J gene lost 3 bases, with 18 bases spanning the gap.

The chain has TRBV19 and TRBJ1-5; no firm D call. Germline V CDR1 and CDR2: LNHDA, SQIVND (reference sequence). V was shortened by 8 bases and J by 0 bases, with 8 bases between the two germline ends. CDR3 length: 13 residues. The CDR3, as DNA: TGTGCCAGTTCCGTAGATAGCAATCAGCCCCAGCATTTT. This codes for CASSVDSNQPQHF. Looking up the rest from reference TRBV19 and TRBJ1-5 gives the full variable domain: DGGITQSPKYLFRKEGQNVTLSCEQNLNHDAMYWYRQDPGQGLRLIYYSQIVNDFQKGDIAEGYSVSREKKESFPLTVTSAQKNPTAFYLCASSVDSNQPQHFGDGTRLSIL.

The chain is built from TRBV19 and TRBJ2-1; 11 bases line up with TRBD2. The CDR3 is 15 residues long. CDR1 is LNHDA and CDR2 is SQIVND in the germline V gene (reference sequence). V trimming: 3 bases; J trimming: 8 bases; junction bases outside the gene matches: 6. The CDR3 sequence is CASSIPGLAVHEQFF. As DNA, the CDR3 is TGTGCCAGTAGTATTCCGGGACTAGCGGTCCATGAGCAGTTCTTC.

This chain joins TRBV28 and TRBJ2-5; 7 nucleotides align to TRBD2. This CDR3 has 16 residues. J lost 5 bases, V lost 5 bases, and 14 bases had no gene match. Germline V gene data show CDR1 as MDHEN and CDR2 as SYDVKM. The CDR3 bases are TGTGCCAGCAGTCCTCTCGAGGGCGGGAGAGGGGAGACCCAGTACTTC. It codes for CASSPLEGGRGETQYF.

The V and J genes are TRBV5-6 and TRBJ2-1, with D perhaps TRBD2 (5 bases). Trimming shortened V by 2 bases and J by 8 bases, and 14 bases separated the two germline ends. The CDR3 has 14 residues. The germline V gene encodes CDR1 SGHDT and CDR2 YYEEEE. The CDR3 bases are TGTGCCAGCAGCTTAGGAGGACTCGTCCATGAGCAGTTCTTC. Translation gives CASSLGGLVHEQFF.

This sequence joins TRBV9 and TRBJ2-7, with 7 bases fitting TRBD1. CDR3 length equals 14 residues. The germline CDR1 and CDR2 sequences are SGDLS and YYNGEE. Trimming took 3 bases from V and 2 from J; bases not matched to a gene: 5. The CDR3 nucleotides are TGTGCCAGCAGCGCCTTCGGACAGGCCTACGAGCAGTACTTC. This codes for CASSAFGQAYEQYF. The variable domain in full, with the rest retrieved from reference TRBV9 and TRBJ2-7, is DSGVTQTPKHLITATGQRVTLRCSPRSGDLSVYWYQQSLDQGLQFLIQYYNGEERAKGNILERFSAQQFPDLHSELNLSSLELGDSALYFCASSAFGQAYEQYFGPGTRLTVT.

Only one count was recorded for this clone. In DNA, the CDR3 is TGTGCCAGCTCCGGGACAGGGGACCTCTATGGCTACACCTTC. Translation gives CASSGTGDLYGYTF. The chain is built from TRBV18 and TRBJ1-2, with 10 bases identical to TRBD1. This CDR3 spans 14 amino acids. V shed 6 bases, J shed 4 bases, and the junction held 5 bases outside the gene matches. Germline CDR1 KGHSH, CDR2 LQKENI.

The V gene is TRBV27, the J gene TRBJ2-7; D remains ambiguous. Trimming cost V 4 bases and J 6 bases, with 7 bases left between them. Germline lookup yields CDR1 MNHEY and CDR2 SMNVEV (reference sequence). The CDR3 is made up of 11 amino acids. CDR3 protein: CASSSTGEQYF. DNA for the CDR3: TGTGCCAGCAGTTCCACCGGCGAGCAGTACTTC.

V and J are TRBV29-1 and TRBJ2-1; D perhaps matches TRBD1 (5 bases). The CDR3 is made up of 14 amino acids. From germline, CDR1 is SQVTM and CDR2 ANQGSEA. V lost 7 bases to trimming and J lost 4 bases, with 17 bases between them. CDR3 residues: CSAGRAGSYNEQFF. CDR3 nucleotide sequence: TGCAGCGCCGGTAGGGCAGGGTCATACAATGAGCAGTTCTTC.

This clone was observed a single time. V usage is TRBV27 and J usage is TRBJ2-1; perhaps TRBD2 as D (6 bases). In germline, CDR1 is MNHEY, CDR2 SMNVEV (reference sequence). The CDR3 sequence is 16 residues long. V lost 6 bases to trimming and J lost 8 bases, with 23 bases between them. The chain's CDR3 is CASSRLGGKPADEQFF. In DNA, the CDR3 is TGTGCCAGCAGCAGACTAGGCGGGAAGCCTGCGGATGAGCAGTTCTTC.

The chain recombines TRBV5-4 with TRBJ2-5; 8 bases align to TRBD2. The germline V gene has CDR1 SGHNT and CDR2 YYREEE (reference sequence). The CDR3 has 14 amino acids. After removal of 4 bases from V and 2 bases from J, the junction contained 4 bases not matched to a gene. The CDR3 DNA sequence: TGTGCCAGCAGCCCGGGGACTAGACAAGAGACCCAGTACTTC. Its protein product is CASSPGTRQETQYF.

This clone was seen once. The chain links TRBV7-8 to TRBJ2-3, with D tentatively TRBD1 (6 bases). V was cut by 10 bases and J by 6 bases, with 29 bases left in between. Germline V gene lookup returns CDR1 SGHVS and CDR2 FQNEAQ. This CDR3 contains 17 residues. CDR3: CAITVRDTLGATDTQYF. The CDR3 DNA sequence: TGTGCCATTACAGTCCGGGACACTCTAGGAGCGACGGATACGCAGTATTTT.

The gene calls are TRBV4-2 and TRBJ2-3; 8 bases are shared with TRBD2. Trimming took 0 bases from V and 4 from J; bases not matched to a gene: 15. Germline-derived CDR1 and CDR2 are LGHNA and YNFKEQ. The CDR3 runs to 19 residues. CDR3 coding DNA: TGTGCCAGCAGCCAAGATGTCGATGGGGGGACTAGGTTATCAGATACGCAGTATTTT. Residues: CASSQDVDGGTRLSDTQYF.

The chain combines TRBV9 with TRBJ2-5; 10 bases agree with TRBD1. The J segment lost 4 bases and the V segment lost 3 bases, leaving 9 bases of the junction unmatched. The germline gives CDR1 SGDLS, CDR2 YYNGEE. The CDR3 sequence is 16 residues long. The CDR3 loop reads CASSGRGQGIGETQYF. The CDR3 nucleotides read TGTGCCAGCAGCGGAAGGGGACAGGGGATAGGAGAGACCCAGTACTTC.

Here the CDR3 reads CASSPSGSHYEQYF. CDR3 DNA sequence: TGCGCCAGCAGCCCCAGCGGGTCCCACTACGAGCAGTACTTC. The rearrangement links TRBV4-1 to TRBJ2-7, with D perhaps TRBD2 (6 bases). Germline V gives CDR1 MGHRA, CDR2 YSYEKL. V lost 4 bases to trimming and J lost 3 bases, with 13 bases between them. The CDR3 is made up of 14 amino acids.

The CDR3 is CASSQEPGKTYGYTF. The CDR3, as DNA: TGTGCCAGCAGCCAAGAACCAGGAAAGACCTATGGCTACACCTTC. The chain uses TRBV14 and TRBJ1-2; no firm D call. V was shortened by 0 bases and J by 4 bases, with 12 bases between the two germline ends. This CDR3 comprises 15 residues. CDR1 is SGHDN and CDR2 is FVKESK in the germline V gene.

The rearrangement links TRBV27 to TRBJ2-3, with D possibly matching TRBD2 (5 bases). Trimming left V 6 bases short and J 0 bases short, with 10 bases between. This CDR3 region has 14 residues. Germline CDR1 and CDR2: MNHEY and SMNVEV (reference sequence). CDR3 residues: CASRSGGSTDTQYF. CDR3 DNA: TGTGCCAGCAGGTCTGGCGGGAGCACAGATACGCAGTATTTT.

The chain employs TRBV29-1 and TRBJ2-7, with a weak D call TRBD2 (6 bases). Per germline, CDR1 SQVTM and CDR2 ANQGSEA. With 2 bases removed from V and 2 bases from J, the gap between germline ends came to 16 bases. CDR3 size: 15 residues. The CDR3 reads CSVESGDVGTYEQYF. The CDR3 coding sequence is TGCAGCGTTGAATCGGGGGATGTAGGGACCTACGAGCAGTACTTC.

Here the CDR3 reads CASSERRALGTDTQYF. The CDR3 DNA follows: TGTGCCAGCAGTGAAAGGAGGGCCCTTGGGACAGATACGCAGTATTTT. The V call is TRBV28, the J call TRBJ2-3; possible D gene TRBD2, 6 bases. This CDR3 contains 16 residues. With 5 bases removed from V and 3 bases from J, the gap between germline ends came to 18 bases. Germline loops: CDR1 MDHEN, CDR2 SYDVKM.

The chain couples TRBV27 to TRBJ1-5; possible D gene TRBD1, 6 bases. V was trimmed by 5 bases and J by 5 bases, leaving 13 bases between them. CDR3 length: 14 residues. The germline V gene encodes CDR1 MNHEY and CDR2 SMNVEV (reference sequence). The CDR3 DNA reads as TGTGCCAGCAGTCACAGGGATGCGGATCAGCCCCAGCATTTT. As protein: CASSHRDADQPQHF.

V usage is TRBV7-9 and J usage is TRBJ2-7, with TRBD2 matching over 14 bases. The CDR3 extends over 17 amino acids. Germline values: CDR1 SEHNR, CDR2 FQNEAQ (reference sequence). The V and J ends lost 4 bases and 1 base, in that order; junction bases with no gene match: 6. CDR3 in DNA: TGTGCCAGCAGCTCGGGACTAGCGGGAGCGGAATCCTACGAGCAGTACTTC. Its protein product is CASSSGLAGAESYEQYF.

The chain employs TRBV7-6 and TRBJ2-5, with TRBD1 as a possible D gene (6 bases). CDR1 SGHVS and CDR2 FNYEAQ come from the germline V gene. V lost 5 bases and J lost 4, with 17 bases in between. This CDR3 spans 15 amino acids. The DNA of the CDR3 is TGTGCCAGCAGCCCCAGGGACACCCCGGGAGAGACCCAGTACTTC. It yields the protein CASSPRDTPGETQYF. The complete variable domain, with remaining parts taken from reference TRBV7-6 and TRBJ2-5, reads GAGVSQSPRYKVTKRGQDVALRCDPISGHVSLYWYRQALGQGPEFLTYFNYEAQQDKSGLPNDRFSAERPEGSISTLTIQRTEQRDSAMYRCASSPRDTPGETQYFGPGTRLLVL.

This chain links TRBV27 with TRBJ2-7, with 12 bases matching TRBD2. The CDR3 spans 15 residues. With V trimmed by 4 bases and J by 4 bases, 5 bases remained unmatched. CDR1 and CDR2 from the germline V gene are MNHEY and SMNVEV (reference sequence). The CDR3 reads CASSWTSGTSYEQYF. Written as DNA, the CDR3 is TGTGCCAGCAGTTGGACTAGCGGGACCTCATACGAGCAGTACTTC.

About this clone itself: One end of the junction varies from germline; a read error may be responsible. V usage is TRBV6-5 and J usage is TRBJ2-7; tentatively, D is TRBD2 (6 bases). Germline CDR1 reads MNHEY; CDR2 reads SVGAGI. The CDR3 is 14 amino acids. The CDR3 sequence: CASSNSAGTYEQYF. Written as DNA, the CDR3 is TGTGCCAGCAGTAACTCAGCGGGTACCTACGAGCAGTACTTC.